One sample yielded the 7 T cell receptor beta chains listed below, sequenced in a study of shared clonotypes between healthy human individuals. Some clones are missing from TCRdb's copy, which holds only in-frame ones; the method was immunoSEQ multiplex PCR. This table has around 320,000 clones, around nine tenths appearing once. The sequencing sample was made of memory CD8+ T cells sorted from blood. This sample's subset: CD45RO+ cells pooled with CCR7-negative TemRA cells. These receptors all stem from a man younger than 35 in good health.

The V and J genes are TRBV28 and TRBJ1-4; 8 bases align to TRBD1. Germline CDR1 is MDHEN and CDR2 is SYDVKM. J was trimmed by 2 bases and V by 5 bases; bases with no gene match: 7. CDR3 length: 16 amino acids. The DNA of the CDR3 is TGTGCCAGCAGTGCATACAGGGGGAACACTAATGAAAAACTGTTTTTT. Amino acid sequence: CASSAYRGNTNEKLFF. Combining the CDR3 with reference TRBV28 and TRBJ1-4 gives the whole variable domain DVKVTQSSRYLVKRTGEKVFLECVQDMDHENMFWYRQDPGLGLRLIYFSYDVKMKEKGDIPEGYSVSREKKERFSLILESASTNQTSMYLCASSAYRGNTNEKLFFGSGTQLSVL.

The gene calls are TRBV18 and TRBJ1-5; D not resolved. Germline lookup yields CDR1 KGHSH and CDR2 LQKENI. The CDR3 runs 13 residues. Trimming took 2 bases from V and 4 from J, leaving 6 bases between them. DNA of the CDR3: TGTGCCAGCTCACCAAATCAGAATCAGCCCCAGCATTTT. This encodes CASSPNQNQPQHF.

The CDR3 sequence: CAISDLAGGTSTDTQYF. The CDR3 bases are TGTGCCATCAGTGACCTAGCGGGGGGGACTAGCACAGATACGCAGTATTTT. This chain connects TRBV10-3 to TRBJ2-3; 12 nucleotides match TRBD2. V gave up 3 bases and J gave up 0 bases; unmatched junction bases: 4. The CDR3 length is 17 residues. Germline CDR1 and CDR2: ENHRY and SYGVKD.

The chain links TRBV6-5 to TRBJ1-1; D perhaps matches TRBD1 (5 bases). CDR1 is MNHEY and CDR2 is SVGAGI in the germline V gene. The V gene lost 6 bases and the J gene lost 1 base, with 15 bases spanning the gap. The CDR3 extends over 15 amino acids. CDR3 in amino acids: CASRPDRAQNTEAFF. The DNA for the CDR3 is TGTGCCAGCAGACCCGACAGAGCTCAGAACACTGAAGCTTTCTTT.

The CDR3 is CASSSGLAGDEQFF. The CDR3 DNA sequence: TGTGCCAGCAGCTCCGGACTAGCGGGGGACGAGCAGTTCTTC. The chain uses TRBV7-9 and TRBJ2-1; 13 bases align to TRBD2. The CDR3 runs 14 residues. V trimming: 4 bases; J trimming: 10 bases; junction bases outside the gene matches: 4. Per germline, CDR1 SEHNR and CDR2 FQNEAQ (reference sequence).

The CDR3 sequence is CASSEDGSSYNSPLHF. CDR3 in DNA: TGTGCCAGCAGTGAGGACGGGAGCTCCTATAATTCACCCCTCCACTTT. The rearrangement uses TRBV2 and TRBJ1-6; D ambiguous. The germline V gene encodes CDR1 SNHLY and CDR2 FYNNEI. The CDR3 runs 16 residues. Trimming removed 3 bases at V and 0 bases at J, with 9 bases between.

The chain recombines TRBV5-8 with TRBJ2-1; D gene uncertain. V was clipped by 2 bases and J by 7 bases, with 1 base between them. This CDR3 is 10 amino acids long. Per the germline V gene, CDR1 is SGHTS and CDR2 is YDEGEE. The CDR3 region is CASSFNEQFF. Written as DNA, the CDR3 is TGTGCCAGCAGCTTTAATGAGCAGTTCTTC.